Only one count was recorded for the clone carrying this T cell receptor (beta chain). What it binds is unknown. Per germline, CDR1 LGHNA and CDR2 YNFKEQ. The CDR3 spans 17 residues. With V trimmed by 1 base and J by 2 bases, 7 bases remained unmatched. Treatment denoted: oral pan-JAK inhibitor, 5-10 mg twice daily. The data derive from a study of CD8+ T cells in alopecia areata. Extraction and reverse transcription of RNA yielded cDNA as the sequencing template. Sequencing was performed with immunoSEQ multiplex PCR; in TCRdb, only in-frame clones are kept and a portion is missing. The repertoire consists of around 290,000 clones, with about 62% occurring once and the leading ten covering around 1.8%. Study results and limitations: Patients shared TCRs less clearly than mice did, possibly for HLA-related reasons.

The sample in question was CD4+ T cells sorted from blood, obtained at week 24, from a patient treated with tofacitinib. The chain has TRBV4-2 and TRBJ2-5; 10 bases map to TRBD2. The sequence was collected from a human donor with alopecia areata. CDR3 protein: CASSQGTSGGAQETQYF. CDR3 sequence (DNA): TGTGCCAGCAGCCAAGGGACAAGCGGGGGGGCTCAAGAGACCCAGTACTTC.